A selection of T cell receptor beta chains follows, all from one sample in a study of T cells in Graves' hyperthyroidism and ophthalmopathy. Each CDR3 protein gets one entry after TCRdb re-called the multiplex PCR reads with MiXCR. The sample includes 90,000 to 120,000 distinct CDR3 sequences, roughly 15% of them seen just once. Source material: blood. The origin of the receptors is a woman between 50 and 59 years old with Graves' hyperthyroidism. Each CDR3 is given with its conserved first and last residue. The order of the fields is clone size, D gene, J gene, V gene, CDR3 DNA, CDR3 protein. The D gene is left open where the match is weak. Clone size is shown for a subset of rows, as once, few, many or a class of expanded clone.

>many|.|TRBJ2-5|TRBV28
TGTGCCAGCAGTTTGGAGGACCAAGAGACCCAGTACTTC
CASSLEDQETQYF
>many|TRBD2|TRBJ2-3|TRBV20-1
TGCAGTGCTTCCGGGACTAGCGCCACAGATACGCAGTATTTT
CSASGTSATDTQYF
>many|.|TRBJ1-1|TRBV27
TGTGCCAGCAGTTTTTGGGGTGGGGACACTGAAGCTTTCTTT
CASSFWGGDTEAFF
>many|TRBD1|TRBJ2-1|TRBV18
TGTGCCAGCTCACCACTGCGGACAGGGGCGTCCTACAATGAGCAGTTCTTC
CASSPLRTGASYNEQFF
>many|TRBD2|TRBJ2-1|TRBV29-1
TGCAGCGTTGACGGGACTAGCGGGATCGGGGATGGGAATGAGCAGTTCTTC
CSVDGTSGIGDGNEQFF
>few|TRBD2|TRBJ2-1|TRBV10-3
TGTGCCACCGGGACTAGCGGGAGTCAGAGGGAGCAGTTCTTC
CATGTSGSQREQFF
>many|.|TRBJ2-3|TRBV6-1
TGTGCCAGCAGTTATGGGGGTACGCAGTATTTT
CASSYGGTQYF
>.|.|TRBJ1-1|TRBV29-1
TGCAGCGTTGAAGAAGGTGACAGCCCTGCTGAAGCTTTCTTT
CSVEEGDSPAEAFF
>few|TRBD1|TRBJ2-3|TRBV14
TGTGCCAGCAGCCCCTCTCCGACAGGGGCCACAGATACGCAGTATTTT
CASSPSPTGATDTQYF
>many|.|TRBJ1-1|TRBV29-1
TGCAGCGTGACTACGGACACTGAAGCTTTCTTT
CSVTTDTEAFF
>many|TRBD2|TRBJ2-5|TRBV20-1
TGCAGTGCCCAACCAACTAGCGGCTATACCCAAGAGACCCAGTACTTC
CSAQPTSGYTQETQYF
>few|TRBD1|TRBJ2-3|TRBV12-3/TRBV12-4
TGTGCCAGCAGTTTCGGGACAGGGGGCTTCACAGATACGCAGTATTTT
CASSFGTGGFTDTQYF
>.|.|TRBJ2-7|TRBV11-2
TGTGCCAGCAGCTTGGCCGACAGGACTGCCTACGAGCAGTACTTC
CASSLADRTAYEQYF
>many|.|TRBJ2-2|TRBV13
TGTGCCAGCAGCTTAGGCCCCGTAGGCACCGGGGAGCTGTTTTTT
CASSLGPVGTGELFF
>.|TRBD1|TRBJ1-3|TRBV6-1
TGTGCCATCAGGGGGACAGGGGAACAAGCCGTGAGAAACACCATATATTTT
CAIRGTGEQAVRNTIYF
>many|TRBD1|TRBJ1-1|TRBV2
TGTGCCAGCACCTCACAGGGGAGAACTGAAGCTTTCTTT
CASTSQGRTEAFF
>many|TRBD2|TRBJ2-7|TRBV2
TGTGCCAGCAGCGGACTAGCATACGAGCAGTACTTC
CASSGLAYEQYF
>many|TRBD1|TRBJ2-2|TRBV27
TGTGCCAGCAGTTTATCCAGACAGGGGGGCACCGGGGAGCTGTTTTTT
CASSLSRQGGTGELFF
>many|.|TRBJ2-5|TRBV4-1
TGCGCCAGCAGCCAATCCTTAGCAGTCCAAGAGACCCAGTACTTC
CASSQSLAVQETQYF
>many|.|TRBJ1-6|TRBV28
TGTGCCAGCAGTTTATTAGGGGGAGATAATTCACCCCTCCACTTT
CASSLLGGDNSPLHF
>many|.|TRBJ1-6|TRBV10-2
TGCGCCAGCAGAGAAAGAGGCCTCACATATAATTCACCCCTCCACTTT
CASRERGLTYNSPLHF
>many|TRBD1|TRBJ1-4|TRBV6-2/TRBV6-3
TGTGCCAGCAGTTACTCAACCACAGGGGGCGGTAATGAAAAACTGTTTTTT
CASSYSTTGGGNEKLFF
>many|.|TRBJ1-5|TRBV7-2
TGTGCCAGCAGCGTTGGACGAGGGGGTCAGCCCCAGCATTTT
CASSVGRGGQPQHF
>many|.|TRBJ2-5|TRBV12-3/TRBV12-4
TGTGCCAGCAGTTTAGTGGGCGGCCAAGAGACCCAGTACTTC
CASSLVGGQETQYF
>many|.|TRBJ2-7|TRBV3-1
TGTGCCAGCAGCCAAGATGCAGAGACCTACGAGCAGTACTTC
CASSQDAETYEQYF
>many|TRBD1|TRBJ2-7|TRBV9
TGTGCCAGCAGCGTAGAAGGACAGGGGCAGCAGGAGCAGTACTTC
CASSVEGQGQQEQYF